These T cell receptor beta chains were read from a single sample in a study of T-cell reconstitution after alpha-beta-depleted transplantation in children. TCRdb redid the calling of the PCR reads with MiXCR, one entry per CDR3 protein. The data contain about 690,000 distinct CDR3 sequences, roughly 17% of them seen just once; the ten biggest clones take up 1.1%. The sequences come from PBMCs from the stem cell graft donor, collected from the stem cell graft. These receptors originate from a human donor who donated a stem cell graft to a child with acute myeloid leukemia. Each CDR3 is given with its conserved first and last residue. A D gene is named only where the DNA matches it firmly. Clone size appears in some rows only: once, few, many, or a class for an expanded clone.

many,TRBJ1-2,TRBD1,TRBV10-3,CAISEWLGQAGYTF,TGTGCCATCAGTGAGTGGCTTGGACAGGCTGGCTACACCTTC
many,TRBJ2-7,TRBD1,TRBV12-3/TRBV12-4,CASSSPGQGYEQYF,TGTGCCAGCAGTTCGCCGGGACAGGGCTACGAGCAGTACTTC
few,TRBJ1-1,NA,TRBV7-2,CASSLARRPEAFF,TGTGCCAGCAGCTTAGCACGCCGACCTGAAGCTTTCTTT
many,TRBJ1-5,TRBD1,TRBV20-1,CSAGVGQGGQPQHF,TGCAGTGCCGGGGTGGGCCAGGGGGGTCAGCCCCAGCATTTT
NA,TRBJ1-5,NA,TRBV20-1,CSARDQLHSNQPQHF,TGCAGTGCTAGAGATCAATTACATAGCAATCAGCCCCAGCATTTT
few,TRBJ2-1,TRBD2,TRBV27,CASSFGTSSGDYEQFF,TGTGCCAGCAGTTTCGGCACTTCTAGCGGGGACTATGAGCAGTTCTTC
NA,TRBJ2-6,NA,TRBV20-1,CSAREREPHLLSGANVLTF,TGCAGTGCTAGAGAAAGGGAGCCTCACCTCCTCTCTGGGGCCAACGTCCTGACTTTC
many,TRBJ2-7,NA,TRBV4-3,CASSQLRGYGYEQYF,TGCGCCAGCAGCCAACTAAGGGGGTACGGGTACGAGCAGTACTTC
many,TRBJ1-1,NA,TRBV5-1,CASSLLGTGTEAFF,TGCGCCAGCAGCTTGCTTGGGACGGGGACTGAAGCTTTCTTT
many,TRBJ2-2,TRBD2,TRBV9,CASSVPKGLAGTGELFF,TGTGCCAGCAGCGTACCCAAAGGACTAGCGGGGACCGGGGAGCTGTTTTTT
NA,TRBJ2-5,TRBD1,TRBV11-3,CASSKTGPQETQYF,TGTGCCAGCAGCAAGACAGGGCCCCAAGAGACCCAGTACTTC
NA,TRBJ1-2,NA,TRBV30,CAWSGTLGVSGYTF,TGTGCCTGGAGTGGGACTCTGGGAGTTAGCGGCTACACCTTC
many,TRBJ2-3,NA,TRBV12-3/TRBV12-4,CASSPQASTDTQYF,TGTGCCAGCAGTCCTCAGGCTAGCACAGATACGCAGTATTTT
once,TRBJ2-1,NA,TRBV5-1,CASSWDFVNQQFF,TGCGCCAGCAGCTGGGACTTCGTTAATCAGCAGTTCTTC
NA,TRBJ2-5,NA,TRBV7-9,CASSLDGGANQETQYF,TGTGCCAGCAGCTTAGATGGGGGAGCGAACCAAGAGACCCAGTACTTC
NA,TRBJ1-2,NA,TRBV10-3,CAISESGGLDYGYTF,TGTGCCATCAGTGAGTCGGGGGGACTTGACTATGGCTACACCTTC
NA,TRBJ2-3,TRBD1,TRBV29-1,CSVPGGMGTDTQYF,TGCAGCGTTCCAGGGGGCATGGGCACAGATACGCAGTATTTT
few,TRBJ2-7,TRBD1,TRBV6-2/TRBV6-3,CASSYKGQGLDEQYF,TGTGCCAGCAGTTACAAAGGACAGGGACTGGACGAGCAGTACTTC
NA,TRBJ2-1,TRBD1,TRBV28,CASSSSMGDRVSYNEQFF,TGTGCCAGCAGTTCCTCTATGGGGGACAGGGTCTCCTACAATGAGCAGTTCTTC
many,TRBJ1-2,NA,TRBV29-1,CSVVSDGYTF,TGCAGCGTTGTATCGGATGGCTACACCTTC
many,TRBJ2-7,NA,TRBV29-1,CSVVVDYEQYF,TGCAGCGTTGTTGTGGACTACGAGCAGTACTTC
NA,TRBJ1-6,NA,TRBV12-3/TRBV12-4,CASSLKDSNSPLHF,TGTGCCAGCAGTTTAAAGGACAGCAATTCACCCCTCCACTTT
many,TRBJ2-2,NA,TRBV5-6,CASSLVRVRTGELFF,TGTGCCAGCAGCTTGGTCAGGGTTCGGACCGGGGAGCTGTTTTTT
NA,TRBJ2-3,NA,TRBV12-3/TRBV12-4,CASSSQTSGGALYTQYF,TGTGCCAGCAGTTCCCAAACGTCAGGGGGGGCATTATATACGCAGTATTTT
NA,TRBJ1-2,NA,TRBV5-1,CASSLEAGGSYTF,TGCGCCAGCAGCTTGGAGGCAGGTGGGAGCTACACCTTC
NA,TRBJ2-1,TRBD1,TRBV7-9,CASSFPTGQADNEQFF,TGTGCCAGCAGCTTCCCGACGGGACAGGCCGACAATGAGCAGTTCTTC
NA,TRBJ2-5,TRBD2,TRBV20-1,CSARGLAGGKETQYF,TGCAGTGCGCGAGGACTAGCGGGGGGGAAAGAGACCCAGTACTTC
few,TRBJ2-7,TRBD1,TRBV29-1,CSVVRDRGNEQYF,TGCAGCGTTGTACGGGACAGGGGCAACGAGCAGTACTTC
many,TRBJ1-5,NA,TRBV20-1,CSAREQGRGNQPQHF,TGCAGTGCTAGGGAACAGGGAAGAGGCAATCAGCCCCAGCATTTT
NA,TRBJ1-1,NA,TRBV7-3,CASSLTGLKNTEAFF,TGTGCCAGCAGCTTAACAGGGTTAAAGAACACTGAAGCTTTCTTT
many,TRBJ2-3,TRBD2,TRBV20-1,CSARDPTSGGTDTQYF,TGCAGTGCTAGAGATCCGACTAGCGGGGGAACAGATACGCAGTATTTT
many,TRBJ2-7,TRBD1,TRBV5-6,CASSLGGTALYEQYF,TGTGCCAGCAGCTTGGGGGGGACAGCTCTCTACGAGCAGTACTTC
many,TRBJ2-3,TRBD2,TRBV20-1,CSASSGGTDTQYF,TGCAGTGCCTCAAGCGGGGGCACAGATACGCAGTATTTT
few,TRBJ2-5,NA,TRBV25-1,CASSGGLSRGQETQYF,TGTGCCAGCAGTGGGGGTCTGTCCCGGGGCCAAGAGACCCAGTACTTC
many,TRBJ2-2,NA,TRBV20-1,CSAPDGRELFF,TGCAGTGCCCCCGATGGGAGGGAGCTGTTTTTT
NA,TRBJ1-1,NA,TRBV7-9,CASSSLAKGATEAFF,TGTGCCAGCAGCTCCCTCGCTAAGGGAGCAACTGAAGCTTTCTTT
few,TRBJ2-5,NA,TRBV6-1,CASSEAWGLQETQYF,TGTGCCAGCAGTGAAGCGTGGGGGCTCCAAGAGACCCAGTACTTC
few,TRBJ2-1,NA,TRBV12-3/TRBV12-4,CASRERPLNEQFF,TGTGCCAGCAGGGAGAGGCCTTTAAATGAGCAGTTCTTC
NA,TRBJ2-1,NA,TRBV4-1,CASSQDGEYYEQFF,TGCGCCAGCAGCCAAGATGGGGAGTACTATGAGCAGTTCTTC
NA,TRBJ1-6,NA,TRBV4-3,CASSQDFGFNSPLHF,TGCGCCAGCAGCCAAGATTTTGGATTCAATTCACCCCTCCACTTT
NA,TRBJ2-3,NA,TRBV21-1,CASSKNRQPSSTDTQYF,TGTGCCAGCAGCAAAAATCGCCAGCCGTCTAGCACAGATACGCAGTATTTT
NA,TRBJ1-2,NA,TRBV15,CATSRDGEQLYGYTF,TGTGCCACCAGCAGAGATGGCGAACAGCTCTATGGCTACACCTTC
NA,TRBJ2-3,TRBD2,TRBV20-1,CSAVTSGSLTDTQYF,TGCAGTGCTGTCACTAGCGGGAGTCTCACAGATACGCAGTATTTT
few,TRBJ2-5,NA,TRBV18,CASSPSETQYF,TGTGCCAGCTCACCCAGCGAGACCCAGTACTTC
few,TRBJ2-2,NA,TRBV6-1,CASSATGQVTGELFF,TGTGCCAGCAGTGCCACCGGTCAGGTTACCGGGGAGCTGTTTTTT
NA,TRBJ2-6,NA,TRBV20-1,CSARDLGGESSGANVLTF,TGCAGTGCTAGAGATCTTGGGGGAGAGTCGTCTGGGGCCAACGTCCTGACTTTC
NA,TRBJ1-2,TRBD1,TRBV5-1,CASTSGQTYGYTF,TGCGCCAGCACTTCGGGACAGACTTATGGCTACACCTTC
few,TRBJ1-1,NA,TRBV5-4,CASSLEQGVTEAFF,TGTGCCAGCAGCTTGGAACAGGGAGTCACTGAAGCTTTCTTT
few,TRBJ1-1,NA,TRBV20-1,CSARKSGRSETEAFF,TGCAGTGCTAGAAAATCAGGGAGGAGTGAGACTGAAGCTTTCTTT
NA,TRBJ2-3,NA,TRBV24-1,CATTPFPRTDTQYF,TGTGCCACCACCCCGTTCCCACGCACAGATACGCAGTATTTT
few,TRBJ1-2,NA,TRBV12-3/TRBV12-4,CASSFPGVNYGYTF,TGTGCCAGCAGTTTCCCAGGGGTTAACTATGGCTACACCTTC
many,TRBJ1-2,NA,TRBV10-1,CASSESISVYGYTF,TGCGCCAGCAGTGAGTCGATCTCGGTCTATGGCTACACCTTC
many,TRBJ1-5,NA,TRBV20-1,CSAREHRGNQPQHF,TGCAGTGCTAGAGAACACAGGGGCAATCAGCCCCAGCATTTT
NA,TRBJ2-1,TRBD1,TRBV20-1,CSARDLETGQGGYNEQFF,TGCAGTGCTAGAGATCTCGAGACGGGACAGGGGGGATACAATGAGCAGTTCTTC
many,TRBJ2-1,TRBD2,TRBV29-1,CSVNSGAEQFF,TGCAGCGTAAATAGCGGGGCTGAGCAGTTCTTC
NA,TRBJ2-5,NA,TRBV5-1,CASSPWGETQYF,TGCGCCAGCAGCCCGTGGGGGGAGACCCAGTACTTC
NA,TRBJ2-1,NA,TRBV29-1,CSVHTFGNEQFF,TGCAGCGTTCACACCTTTGGAAATGAGCAGTTCTTC
NA,TRBJ1-2,NA,TRBV7-9,CASSSPRVSIDYGYTF,TGTGCCAGCAGCTCCCCTCGAGTTAGTATTGACTATGGCTACACCTTC
NA,TRBJ1-2,NA,TRBV20-1,CSARGQGGGYAF,TGCAGTGCTAGAGGGCAGGGAGGTGGCTACGCCTTC